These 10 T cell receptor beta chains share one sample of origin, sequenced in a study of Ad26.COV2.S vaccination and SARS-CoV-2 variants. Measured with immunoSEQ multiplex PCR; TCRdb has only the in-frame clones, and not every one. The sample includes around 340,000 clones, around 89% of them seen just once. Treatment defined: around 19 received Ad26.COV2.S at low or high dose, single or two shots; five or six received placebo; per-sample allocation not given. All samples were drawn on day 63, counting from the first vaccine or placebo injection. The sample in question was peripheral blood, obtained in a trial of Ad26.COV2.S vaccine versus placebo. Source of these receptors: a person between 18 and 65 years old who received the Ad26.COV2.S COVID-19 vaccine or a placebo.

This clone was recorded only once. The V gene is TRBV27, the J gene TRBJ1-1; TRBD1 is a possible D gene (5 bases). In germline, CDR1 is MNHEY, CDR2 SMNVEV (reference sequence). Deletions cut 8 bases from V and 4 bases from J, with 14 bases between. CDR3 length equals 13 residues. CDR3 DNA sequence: TGTGCCAGCCACAGGACTGGGGGCACTGAAGCTTTCTTT. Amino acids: CASHRTGGTEAFF.

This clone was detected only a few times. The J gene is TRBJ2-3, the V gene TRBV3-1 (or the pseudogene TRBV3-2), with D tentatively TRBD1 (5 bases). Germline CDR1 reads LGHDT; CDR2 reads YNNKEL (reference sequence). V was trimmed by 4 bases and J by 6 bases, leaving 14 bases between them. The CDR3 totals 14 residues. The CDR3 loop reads CASSPRVGPDTQYF. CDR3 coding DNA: TGTGCCAGCAGCCCCCGGGTGGGGCCCGATACGCAGTATTTT.

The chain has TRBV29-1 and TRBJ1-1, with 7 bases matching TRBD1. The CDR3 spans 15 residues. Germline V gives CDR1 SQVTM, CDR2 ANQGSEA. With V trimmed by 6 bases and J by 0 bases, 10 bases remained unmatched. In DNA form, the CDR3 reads TGCAGCGTGCTCCGACAGGGACCTCTGAACACTGAAGCTTTCTTT. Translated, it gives CSVLRQGPLNTEAFF.

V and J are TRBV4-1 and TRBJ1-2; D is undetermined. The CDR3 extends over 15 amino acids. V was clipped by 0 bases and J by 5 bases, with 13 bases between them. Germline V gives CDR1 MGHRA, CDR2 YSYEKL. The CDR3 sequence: CASSQDMTEPYGYTF. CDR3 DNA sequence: TGCGCCAGCAGCCAAGATATGACGGAGCCTTATGGCTACACCTTC.

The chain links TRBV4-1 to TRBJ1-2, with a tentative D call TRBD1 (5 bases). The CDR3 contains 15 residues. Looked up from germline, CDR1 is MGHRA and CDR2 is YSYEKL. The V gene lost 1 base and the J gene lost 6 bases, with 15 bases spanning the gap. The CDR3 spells CASSQGRAAGDGYTF. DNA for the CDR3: TGCGCCAGCAGCCAAGGACGGGCGGCGGGGGATGGCTACACCTTC.

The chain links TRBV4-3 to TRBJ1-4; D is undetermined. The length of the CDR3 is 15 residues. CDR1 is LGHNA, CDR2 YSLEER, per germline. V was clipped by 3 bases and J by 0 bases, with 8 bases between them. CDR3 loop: CASSQVRSTNEKLFF. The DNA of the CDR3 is TGCGCCAGCAGCCAGGTTAGATCAACTAATGAAAAACTGTTTTTT.

Written as DNA, the CDR3 is TGTGCCAGCAGCGTGAACCCTAGTAATGAAGAGACCCAGTACTTC. This encodes CASSVNPSNEETQYF. This sequence joins TRBV9 and TRBJ2-5; no clear D gene. The CDR3 is made up of 15 amino acids. Trimming took off 2 bases at V and 3 bases at J, with 14 bases between the two ends. From germline, CDR1 is SGDLS and CDR2 YYNGEE. Combining the CDR3 with reference TRBV9 and TRBJ2-5 gives the whole variable domain DSGVTQTPKHLITATGQRVTLRCSPRSGDLSVYWYQQSLDQGLQFLIQYYNGEERAKGNILERFSAQQFPDLHSELNLSSLELGDSALYFCASSVNPSNEETQYFGPGTRLLVL.

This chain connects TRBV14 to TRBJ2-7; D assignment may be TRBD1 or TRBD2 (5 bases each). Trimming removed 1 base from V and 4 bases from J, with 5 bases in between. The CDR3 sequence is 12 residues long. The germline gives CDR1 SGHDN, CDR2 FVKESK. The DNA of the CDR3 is TGTGCCAGCAGCCAAGGGGGGTACGAGCAGTACTTC. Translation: CASSQGGYEQYF.

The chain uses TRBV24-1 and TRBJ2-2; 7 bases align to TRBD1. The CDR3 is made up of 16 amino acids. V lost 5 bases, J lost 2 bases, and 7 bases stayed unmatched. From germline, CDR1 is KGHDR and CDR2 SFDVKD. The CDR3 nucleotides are TGTGCCACCAGTGGTCTTACAGGGGACAACACCGGGGAGCTGTTTTTT. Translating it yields CATSGLTGDNTGELFF.

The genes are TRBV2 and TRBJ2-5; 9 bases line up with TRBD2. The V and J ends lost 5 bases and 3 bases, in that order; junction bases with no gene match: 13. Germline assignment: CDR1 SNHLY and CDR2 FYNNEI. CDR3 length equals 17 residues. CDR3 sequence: CASSFPSGIASEETQYF. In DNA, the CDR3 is TGTGCCAGCAGTTTCCCTAGCGGGATAGCGTCGGAAGAGACCCAGTACTTC.